Described below is a single T cell receptor beta chain sequence and its context. The antigen is undetermined. The same CDR3 can be traced to other DNA sequences in this sample. The record originates from a study of cytomegalovirus exposure and HLA in healthy donors. About the study: A previous analysis identified approximately 120 million unique TCR beta sequences derived from some 170 million T cells. Findings and caveats of the study: A later analysis linked a missense DCLRE1C variant to TCR beta V- and J-gene trimming. Only CMV serostatus was available as immune exposure information.

With 60 Vbeta and 13 Jbeta primers, the PCR was carried out. Sequencing was performed with immunoSEQ multiplex PCR; in TCRdb, only in-frame clones are kept and a portion is missing. The sample yields over 100,000 clones, of which the top ten take up about 3.8%. Among the donors, all were healthy bone marrow donors. This CDR3 contains 14 residues. Germline V gives CDR1 ENHRY, CDR2 SYGVKD. The ends lost 7 bases at V and 2 bases at J; junction bases unmatched: 4. The material sequenced was PBMCs. The chain uses TRBV10-3 and TRBJ2-7; 11 nucleotides line up with TRBD1. The source of this sequence is a man in his thirties or forties in good health and CMV-seronegative. The DNA of the CDR3 is TGTGCCATCACCTCGGGACAGGGGGCCTACGAGCAGTACTTC. It translates to CAITSGQGAYEQYF.